The 30 T cell receptor beta chains below were found in one sample sequenced in a study of graft-versus-host responses after intestinal transplantation. No antigen is known for these receptors. The assay was immunoSEQ multiplex PCR, and TCRdb's table has in-frame clones only and misses some. This sample has roughly 120,000 clones, with less than 95% found just once. The specimen was unstimulated CD4+ T cells sorted from spleen or lymph node cells, collected before intestinal transplant. These receptors were taken from a human donor who received an intestinal transplant.

This rearrangement joins TRBV7-9 to TRBJ1-1; TRBD1 matches at 7 bases. J gave up 1 base and V 1 base, and 0 bases lay outside the gene matches. CDR1 is SEHNR and CDR2 is FQNEAQ in the germline V gene (reference sequence). The CDR3 runs to 14 residues. This CDR3 reads CASSLDRGNTEAFF. For the CDR3, the DNA is TGTGCCAGCAGCTTAGACAGGGGGAACACTGAAGCTTTCTTT.

This clone is a singleton in its sample. The V and J genes are TRBV5-1 and TRBJ1-1; D perhaps matches TRBD1 (6 bases). V lost 1 base and J lost 0, with 7 bases in between. This CDR3 has 14 residues. Per the germline V gene, CDR1 is SGHRS and CDR2 is YFSETQ. The CDR3 DNA reads TGCGCCAGCAGCTTGCCAGGGGTGAACACTGAAGCTTTCTTT. Encoded protein: CASSLPGVNTEAFF.

The J gene is TRBJ1-4, the V gene TRBV7-2; possible D gene TRBD1, 5 bases. The CDR3 covers 15 residues. Trimming stripped 3 bases from V and 5 bases from J, with 13 bases between. From germline, CDR1 is SGHTA and CDR2 FQGNSA. The CDR3 spells CASSLMGSGNEKLFF. The CDR3, as DNA: TGTGCCAGCAGCTTGATGGGGTCAGGGAATGAAAAACTGTTTTTT.

This chain connects TRBV28 to TRBJ2-5; 7 bases map to TRBD2. The CDR3 length is 15 residues. V was clipped by 4 bases and J by 3 bases; unmatched bases: 8. Germline assignment: CDR1 MDHEN and CDR2 SYDVKM. The CDR3 nucleotides read TGTGCCAGCAGTTCCCCGAGCGGGGCCAAAGAGACCCAGTACTTC. This codes for CASSSPSGAKETQYF.

This chain joins TRBV29-1 and TRBJ2-7; D uncertain. The CDR3 covers 11 residues. V was cut by 4 bases and J by 2 bases, with 6 bases left in between. Germline CDR1 and CDR2: SQVTM and ANQGSEA. The CDR3 DNA reads TGCAGCGTTGGTCAGACCTACGAGCAGTACTTC. It is translated as CSVGQTYEQYF.

The rearrangement uses TRBV4-1 and TRBJ1-3, with TRBD1 identical over 7 bases. The CDR3 loop spans 18 amino acids. Germline V gene lookup returns CDR1 MGHRA and CDR2 YSYEKL. J was trimmed by 0 bases and V by 4 bases; bases with no gene match: 12. The DNA for the CDR3 is TGCGCCAGCAGCCGGATCACAGGCAGGGGGTCCTCTGGAAACACCATATATTTT. This encodes CASSRITGRGSSGNTIYF.

The chain recombines TRBV4-2 with TRBJ2-1; maybe TRBD2 (5 bases). This CDR3 spans 13 amino acids. The V end lost 5 bases, the J end lost 7 bases, and 12 bases lay between the germline ends. Per germline, CDR1 LGHNA and CDR2 YNFKEQ. The CDR3 sequence: CASSTRTGNEQFF. CDR3 nucleotides: TGTGCCAGCAGCACTCGGACTGGGAATGAGCAGTTCTTC.

The chain links TRBV14 to TRBJ1-3; D ambiguous. Germline-derived CDR1 and CDR2 are SGHDN and FVKESK. This CDR3 is built from 16 residues. The ends were cut back, 4 bases at V and 0 bases at J, with 13 bases in the middle. CDR3 bases: TGTGCCAGCAGCCCTATGGCAGGCCTCTCTGGAAACACCATATATTTT. Translating it yields CASSPMAGLSGNTIYF.

The chain carries TRBV27 and TRBJ1-1, with unresolved D. This CDR3 has 13 residues. Trimming took 7 bases from V and 2 from J, leaving 11 bases between them. CDR1 and CDR2 (germline): MNHEY, SMNVEV (reference sequence). The CDR3 nucleotides are TGTGCCAGCAATTTCGGGGTTAACACTGAAGCTTTCTTT. Translating it yields CASNFGVNTEAFF.

This clone showed up just a few times. The chain employs TRBV27 and TRBJ1-6; possibly TRBD1 for D (6 bases). This CDR3 is built from 12 residues. Germline loops: CDR1 MNHEY, CDR2 SMNVEV (reference sequence). Trimming took 8 bases from V and 10 from J, leaving 12 bases between them. CDR3 sequence reads: CASRTEPSPLHF. CDR3 nucleotide sequence: TGTGCCAGCCGGACAGAGCCCTCACCCCTCCACTTT.

This chain connects TRBV4-1 to TRBJ1-1, with a tentative D call TRBD1 (5 bases). V lost 0 bases and J lost 5, with 13 bases in between. The CDR3 has 15 residues. CDR1 MGHRA and CDR2 YSYEKL come from the germline V gene. The CDR3 sequence: CASSQDSARGTEAFF. Here the CDR3 DNA reads TGCGCCAGCAGCCAAGATTCTGCGCGGGGGACTGAAGCTTTCTTT.

This clone has only one observation. The V gene is TRBV7-9, the J gene TRBJ1-1; 8 bases fit TRBD1. In germline, CDR1 is SEHNR, CDR2 FQNEAQ (reference sequence). Unmatched junction bases numbered 10, after V lost 3 bases and J lost 4 bases. The CDR3 covers 16 residues. This CDR3 is CASSFPLTGATTEAFF. In nucleotides, the CDR3 is TGTGCCAGCAGCTTCCCTCTGACAGGGGCTACCACTGAAGCTTTCTTT.

The J gene is TRBJ2-7, the V gene TRBV6-5, with 9 positions matching TRBD2. Germline trimming cut 5 bases from V and 3 bases from J; bases unmatched to any gene: 8. Germline loops: CDR1 MNHEY, CDR2 SVGAGI. The CDR3 has 15 amino acids. The CDR3 DNA follows: TGTGCCAGCAGTACGCAGCGGGGGGCAAACTACGAGCAGTACTTC. It yields the protein CASSTQRGANYEQYF.

The V call is TRBV7-9, the J call TRBJ2-5, with 12 nucleotides matching TRBD2. Germline V CDR1 and CDR2: SEHNR, FQNEAQ (reference sequence). The V segment lost 4 bases and the J segment 5 bases; nucleotides outside the gene matches: 17. This CDR3 spans 19 amino acids. Here the CDR3 reads CASSSPTSGRFRWEETQYF. The CDR3 region has the DNA TGTGCCAGCAGCTCACCTACTAGCGGGAGGTTTAGATGGGAGGAGACCCAGTACTTC.

This chain links TRBV5-1 with TRBJ2-3; 9 bases align to TRBD1. The CDR3 has 14 amino acids. Germline-derived CDR1 and CDR2 are SGHRS and YFSETQ. Trimming took 8 bases from V and 1 from J; bases not matched to a gene: 5. The CDR3 sequence: CASGRDRGTDTQYF. The DNA of the CDR3 is TGCGCCAGTGGCCGGGACAGGGGCACAGATACGCAGTATTTT. The entire variable domain, with the rest obtained from reference TRBV5-1 and TRBJ2-3, is as follows: KAGVTQTPRYLIKTRGQQVTLSCSPISGHRSVSWYQQTPGQGLQFLFEYFSETQRNKGNFPGRFSGRQFSNSRSEMNVSTLELGDSALYLCASGRDRGTDTQYFGPGTRLTVL.

The chain joins TRBV29-1 to TRBJ1-1; D perhaps matches TRBD1 (5 bases). Deletions cut 4 bases from V and 5 bases from J, with 14 bases between. Germline-derived CDR1 and CDR2 are SQVTM and ANQGSEA. This CDR3 spans 13 amino acids. The CDR3 is CSVVKAGVTEAFF. DNA for the CDR3: TGCAGCGTTGTCAAGGCGGGGGTTACTGAAGCTTTCTTT.

Only a few counts were recorded for this clone. This rearrangement joins TRBV6-1 to TRBJ2-3, with 7 bases matching TRBD1. Trimming took 7 bases from V and 0 from J; bases not matched to a gene: 7. Germline V CDR1 and CDR2: MNHNS, SASEGT. The CDR3 totals 15 residues. As DNA, the CDR3 is TGTGCCAGCATTGGGACAGCTTCTAGCACAGATACGCAGTATTTT. Residues: CASIGTASSTDTQYF.

The V call is TRBV9, the J call TRBJ1-2; tentative D call: TRBD1 (5 bases). V dropped 4 bases and J dropped 4 bases, with 14 bases sitting between them. The CDR3 has 14 amino acids. Germline V gene lookup returns CDR1 SGDLS and CDR2 YYNGEE. The CDR3 loop is CASSSQGTTYGYTF. The CDR3 DNA sequence: TGTGCCAGCAGCAGTCAGGGTACTACCTATGGCTACACCTTC.

The chain is built from TRBV5-1 and TRBJ2-5; 9 positions agree with TRBD2. CDR1 is SGHRS and CDR2 is YFSETQ in the germline V gene. V lost 0 bases and J lost 9; bases outside the gene matches: 3. The CDR3 loop spans 13 amino acids. CDR3 in DNA: TGCGCCAGCAGCTTGGGGACTAGCGAGGCCCAGTACTTC. This codes for CASSLGTSEAQYF.

The gene calls are TRBV5-1 and TRBJ2-4; 12 bases are a match to TRBD2. Germline V gene data show CDR1 as SGHRS and CDR2 as YFSETQ. This CDR3 comprises 15 residues. V was pared by 1 base and J by 9 bases, with 5 bases of the junction left unmatched. CDR3 loop: CASSLTSGGPGIQYF. The CDR3 nucleotides are TGCGCCAGCAGCTTGACTAGCGGGGGGCCGGGCATTCAGTACTTC.

J is TRBJ2-7 and V is TRBV7-9; 7 positions agree with TRBD1. CDR3 size: 16 residues. The ends lost 0 bases at V and 9 bases at J; junction bases unmatched: 14. In germline, CDR1 is SEHNR, CDR2 FQNEAQ (reference sequence). The CDR3 loop is CASSLASIKLTGSQYF. The CDR3 nucleotides read TGTGCCAGCAGCTTAGCGAGCATTAAATTGACAGGGTCGCAGTACTTC.

The chain employs TRBV15 and TRBJ2-5, with 8 bases that match TRBD1. Unmatched junction bases numbered 4, after V lost 3 bases and J lost 4 bases. The length of the CDR3 is 14 residues. Germline CDR1 LNHNV, CDR2 YYDKDF (reference sequence). The CDR3 region has the DNA TGTGCCACCAGCAGCGACCAGGGGGCAGAGACCCAGTACTTC. It translates to CATSSDQGAETQYF. The whole variable domain, filled in from reference TRBV15 and TRBJ2-5, reads DAMVIQNPRYQVTQFGKPVTLSCSQTLNHNVMYWYQQKSSQAPKLLFHYYDKDFNNEADTPDNFQSRRPNTSFCFLDIRSPGLGDTAMYLCATSSDQGAETQYFGPGTRLLVL.

The genes are TRBV14 and TRBJ2-7; D perhaps matches TRBD2 (6 bases). CDR1 is SGHDN and CDR2 is FVKESK in the germline V gene. Trimming took 3 bases from V and 2 from J, leaving 11 bases between them. The CDR3 loop spans 14 amino acids. CDR3: CASSQRGHTYEQYF. In DNA form, the CDR3 reads TGTGCCAGCAGCCAGCGGGGTCATACCTACGAGCAGTACTTC.

This clone appeared a single time. The chain joins TRBV5-1 to TRBJ2-1, with D tentatively TRBD2 (6 bases). Germline lookup yields CDR1 SGHRS and CDR2 YFSETQ. V was pared by 4 bases and J by 0 bases, with 11 bases between. CDR3 length equals 15 residues. The chain's CDR3 is CASSLLAPSYNEQFF. The CDR3 DNA follows: TGCGCCAGCAGCCTGCTAGCGCCCTCCTACAATGAGCAGTTCTTC.

J is TRBJ2-7 and V is TRBV11-2, with 11 bases lining up with TRBD1. J was trimmed by 1 base and V by 1 base; bases with no gene match: 3. In germline, CDR1 is SGHAT, CDR2 FQNNGV. The CDR3 has 16 amino acids. CDR3 in DNA: TGTGCCAGCAGCTTAGCCGGGACAGGGGGATCCTACGAGCAGTACTTC. It codes for CASSLAGTGGSYEQYF.

The V gene is TRBV28, the J gene TRBJ1-5; D is unclear. The germline V and J ends were trimmed by 4 bases and 6 bases, with 10 bases remaining between them. This CDR3 has 13 amino acids. Germline V lookup: CDR1 MDHEN, CDR2 SYDVKM. The CDR3 sequence: CASSSGWSQPQHF. Here the CDR3 DNA reads TGTGCCAGCAGTTCTGGGTGGAGTCAGCCCCAGCATTTT.

The chain employs TRBV7-2 and TRBJ2-5; 10 bases map to TRBD2. Per the germline V gene, CDR1 is SGHTA and CDR2 is FQGNSA. The ends lost 5 bases at V and 4 bases at J; junction bases unmatched: 10. The length of the CDR3 is 16 residues. CDR3 nucleotide sequence: TGTGCCAGCAGCGGGGGTTGGACTAGCGGAGGAGAGACCCAGTACTTC. It translates to CASSGGWTSGGETQYF.

The chain couples TRBV7-2 to TRBJ2-5; D is undetermined. The CDR3 is made up of 16 amino acids. In germline, CDR1 is SGHTA, CDR2 FQGNSA. Trimming took 4 bases from V and 5 from J, leaving 20 bases between them. Written as DNA, the CDR3 is TGTGCCAGCAGCTCACACCAGGCTGCCAAGCCGGAGACCCAGTACTTC. Translation: CASSSHQAAKPETQYF.

A few counts support this clone. This chain uses TRBV30 with TRBJ2-7, with unresolved D. The CDR3 covers 11 residues. V lost 1 base and J lost 2, with 3 bases in between. The germline V gene encodes CDR1 GTSNPN and CDR2 SVGIG (reference sequence). CDR3 sequence: CAWSAAYEQYF. The CDR3 region has the DNA TGTGCCTGGAGTGCCGCCTACGAGCAGTACTTC. The variable domain in full, completed from reference TRBV30 and TRBJ2-7, reads SQTIHQWPATLVQPVGSPLSLECTVEGTSNPNLYWYRQAAGRGLQLLFYSVGIGQISSEVPQNLSASRPQDRQFILSSKKLLLSDSGFYLCAWSAAYEQYFGPGTRLTVT.

The CDR3 DNA follows: TGTGCCAGTGCTACACAGGGGGCAACCCTCTACGAGCAGTACTTC. The encoded protein is CASATQGATLYEQYF. The J gene is TRBJ2-7, the V gene TRBV6-5; TRBD1 matches 9 bases. Germline assignment: CDR1 MNHEY and CDR2 SVGAGI. With 9 bases clipped from V and 3 bases from J, the junction kept 12 bases outside the gene matches. The CDR3 is made up of 15 amino acids.